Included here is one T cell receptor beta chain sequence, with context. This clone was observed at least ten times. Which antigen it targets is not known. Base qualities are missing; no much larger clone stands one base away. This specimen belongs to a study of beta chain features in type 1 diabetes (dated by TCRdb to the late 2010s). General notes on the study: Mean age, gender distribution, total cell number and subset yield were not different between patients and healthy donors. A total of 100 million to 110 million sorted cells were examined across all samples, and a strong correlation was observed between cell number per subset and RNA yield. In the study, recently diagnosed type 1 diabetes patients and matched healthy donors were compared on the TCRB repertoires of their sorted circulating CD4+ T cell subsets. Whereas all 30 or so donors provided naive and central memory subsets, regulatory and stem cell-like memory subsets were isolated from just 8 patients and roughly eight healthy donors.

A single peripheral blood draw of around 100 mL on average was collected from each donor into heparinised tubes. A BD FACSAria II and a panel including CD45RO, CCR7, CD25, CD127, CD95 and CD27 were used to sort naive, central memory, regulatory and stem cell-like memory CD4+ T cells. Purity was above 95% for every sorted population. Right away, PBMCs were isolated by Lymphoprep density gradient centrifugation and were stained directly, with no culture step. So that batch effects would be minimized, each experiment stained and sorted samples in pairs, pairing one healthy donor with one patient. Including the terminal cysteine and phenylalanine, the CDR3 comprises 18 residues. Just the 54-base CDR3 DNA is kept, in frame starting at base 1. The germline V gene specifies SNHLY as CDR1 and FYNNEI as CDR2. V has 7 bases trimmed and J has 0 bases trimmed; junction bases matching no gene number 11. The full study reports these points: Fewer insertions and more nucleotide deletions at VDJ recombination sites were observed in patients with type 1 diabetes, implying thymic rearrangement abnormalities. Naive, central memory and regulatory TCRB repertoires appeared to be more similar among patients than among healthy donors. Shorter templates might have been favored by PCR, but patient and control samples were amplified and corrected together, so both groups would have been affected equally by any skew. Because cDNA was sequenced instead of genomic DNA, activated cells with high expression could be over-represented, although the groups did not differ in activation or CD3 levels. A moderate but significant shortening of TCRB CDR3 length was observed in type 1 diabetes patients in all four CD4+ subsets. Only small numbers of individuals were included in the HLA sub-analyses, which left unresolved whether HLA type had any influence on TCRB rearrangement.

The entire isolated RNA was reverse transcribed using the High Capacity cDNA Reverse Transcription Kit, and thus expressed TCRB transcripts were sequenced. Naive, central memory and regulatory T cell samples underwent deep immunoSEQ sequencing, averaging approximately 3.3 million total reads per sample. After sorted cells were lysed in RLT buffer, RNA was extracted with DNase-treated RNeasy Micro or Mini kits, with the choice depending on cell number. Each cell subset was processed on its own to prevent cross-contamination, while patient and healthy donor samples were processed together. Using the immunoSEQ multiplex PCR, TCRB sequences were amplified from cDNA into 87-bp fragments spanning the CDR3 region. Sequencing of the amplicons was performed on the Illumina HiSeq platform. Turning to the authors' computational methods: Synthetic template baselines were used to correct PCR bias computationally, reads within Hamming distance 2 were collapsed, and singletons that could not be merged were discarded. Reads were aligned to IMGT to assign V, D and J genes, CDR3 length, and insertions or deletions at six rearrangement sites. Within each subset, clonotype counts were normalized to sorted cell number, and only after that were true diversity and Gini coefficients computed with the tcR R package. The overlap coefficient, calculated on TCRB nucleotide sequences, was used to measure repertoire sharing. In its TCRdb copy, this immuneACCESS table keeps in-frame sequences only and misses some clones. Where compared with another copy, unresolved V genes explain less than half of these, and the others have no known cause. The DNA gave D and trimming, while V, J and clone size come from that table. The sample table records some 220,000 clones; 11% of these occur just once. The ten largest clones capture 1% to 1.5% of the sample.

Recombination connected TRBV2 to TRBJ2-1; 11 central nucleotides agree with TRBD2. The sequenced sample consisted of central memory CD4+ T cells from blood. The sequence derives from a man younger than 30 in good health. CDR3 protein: CASMSGTSGLYSYNEQFF. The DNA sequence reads TGTGCCAGCATGTCAGGGACTAGCGGTCTGTACTCCTACAATGAGCAGTTCTTC.